This T cell receptor (beta chain) came from a study of cytomegalovirus exposure and HLA in healthy donors. Findings and caveats of the study: Cytomegalovirus association was assigned to about 180 TCR beta chains. Usually a TCR sequence was rare, but some public TCRs were found in many donors.

Worth noting for this clone: Antigen specificity is unknown.

Though nominally healthy at sampling, donors likely had unrecorded immune exposures. Use of 60 Vbeta and 13 Jbeta primers characterized the PCR. Generated by immunoSEQ multiplex PCR, the TCRdb table keeps only in-frame clones and is missing some. The data contain more than 95,000 clones, roughly 9% of them singletons. The TCR comes from a young man in good health and CMV-seronegative. What was sequenced was PBMCs.

Written as DNA, the CDR3 is TGCAGTGCCTTCAGGGAATACGAGCAGTACTTC. Amino acid sequence: CSAFREYEQYF. This chain connects TRBV20-1 to TRBJ2-7; possibly TRBD1 for D (5 bases). This CDR3 has 11 residues. The germline V and J ends were trimmed by 6 bases and 4 bases, with 10 bases remaining between them. Germline V gene lookup returns CDR1 DFQATT and CDR2 SNEGSKA (reference sequence).